This T cell receptor beta chain emerged from a study of OX40 agonist ivuxolimab in advanced cancers. V was pared by 3 bases and J by 7 bases, with 9 bases of the junction left unmatched. CDR3 length: 18 residues. CDR1 MDHEN and CDR2 SYDVKM come from the germline V gene. Patients had blood sampled at baseline and again on cycle 4 day 1 and cycle 7 day 1. Here immunoSEQ multiplex PCR was the method, and the copy in TCRdb shows in-frame clones only, minus some. The table lists about 55,000 clones, roughly 90% of them singletons. The V call is TRBV28, the J call TRBJ2-1, with 16 bases aligning to TRBD2. The source was CD4+ or CD8+ T cells sorted from blood, collected in a trial of the OX40 agonist ivuxolimab. The receptor was isolated from an adult with an advanced solid tumor such as melanoma, head and neck, liver or kidney cancer. CDR3 sequence: CASSLPGLAGGIENEQFF. The CDR3, as DNA: TGTGCCAGCAGTTTGCCGGGACTAGCGGGAGGGATTGAGAATGAGCAGTTCTTC.